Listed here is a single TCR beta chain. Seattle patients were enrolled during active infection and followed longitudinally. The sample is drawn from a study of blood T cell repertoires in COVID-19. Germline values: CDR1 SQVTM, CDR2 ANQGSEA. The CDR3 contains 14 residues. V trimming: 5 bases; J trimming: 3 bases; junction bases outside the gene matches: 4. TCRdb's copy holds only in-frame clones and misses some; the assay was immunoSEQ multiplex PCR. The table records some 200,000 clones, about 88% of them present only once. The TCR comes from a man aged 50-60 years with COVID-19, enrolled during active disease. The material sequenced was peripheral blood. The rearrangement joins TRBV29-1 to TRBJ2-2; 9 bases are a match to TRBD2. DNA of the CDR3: TGCAGCGTTATAGCGGGGGATGACACCGGGGAGCTGTTTTTT. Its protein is CSVIAGDDTGELFF.